Each of the 24 T cell receptor beta chains below was sequenced from the same sample in a study of blood T cell repertoires in COVID-19. Produced via immunoSEQ multiplex PCR; TCRdb's table is partial and in-frame only. The sample carries under 450,000 clones, about 80% recorded once. Sequencing used peripheral blood. The source is a human donor with acute or convalescent COVID-19. The donor label of this sample is uncertain.

The gene calls are TRBV2 and TRBJ2-1; tentatively, D is TRBD1 (5 bases). V was clipped by 4 bases and J by 5 bases, with 9 bases between them. CDR1 and CDR2 (germline): SNHLY, FYNNEI. The CDR3 runs 13 residues. In DNA form, the CDR3 reads TGTGCCAGCAGTGGGCAGGGAAACAATGAGCAGTTCTTC. Protein sequence: CASSGQGNNEQFF.

The J gene is TRBJ1-2, the V gene TRBV6-2 or TRBV6-3; D is possibly TRBD1 (5 bases). This CDR3 contains 17 residues. V was cut by 2 bases and J by 1 base, with 17 bases left in between. The germline CDR1 and CDR2 sequences are MNHEY and SVGEGT. The CDR3 loop reads CASSYHLRGANNYGYTF. The CDR3 DNA is TGTGCCAGCAGTTACCACCTACGCGGGGCTAATAACTATGGCTACACCTTC.

The genes are TRBV25-1 and TRBJ1-4; a possible D gene is TRBD1 (5 bases). V lost 1 base, J lost 5 bases, and 14 bases lay in between. The CDR3 length is 16 residues. Germline loops: CDR1 MGHDK, CDR2 SYGVNS. CDR3 region: CASSEFPGQGNEKLFF. The DNA for the CDR3 is TGTGCCAGCAGTGAATTCCCAGGGCAGGGCAATGAAAAACTGTTTTTT.

The chain employs TRBV7-2 and TRBJ1-2, with 7 bases matching TRBD1. Germline V CDR1 and CDR2: SGHTA, FQGNSA. Trimming cost V 5 bases and J 3 bases; bases outside gene matches: 6. The CDR3 runs 14 residues. This chain's CDR3 is CASSTGVGYYGYTF. CDR3 bases: TGTGCCAGCAGCACAGGGGTTGGATACTATGGCTACACCTTC.

The chain couples TRBV6-5 to TRBJ1-2; TRBD1 might be the D (5 bases). CDR3 size: 14 residues. The germline V gene has CDR1 MNHEY and CDR2 SVGAGI. The germline V and J ends were trimmed by 0 bases and 11 bases, with 16 bases remaining between them. CDR3 protein: CASSYSGVSGRYTF. CDR3 in DNA: TGTGCCAGCAGTTACTCCGGCGTGTCAGGGAGGTACACCTTC.

CDR3 nucleotide sequence: TGTGCCAGCAGTTACTCTTGGACAGAGAACACTGAAGCTTTCTTT. Translated: CASSYSWTENTEAFF. J is TRBJ1-1 and V is TRBV6-5; the D gene is possibly TRBD1 (6 bases). The ends were cut back, 0 bases at V and 1 base at J, with 9 bases in the middle. Germline CDR1 is MNHEY and CDR2 is SVGAGI. This CDR3 region has 15 residues.

CDR3 bases: TGTGCCAGCAGTTACGCGGGCCCCTGGGGCACAGATACGCAGTATTTT. It specifies CASSYAGPWGTDTQYF. The rearrangement uses TRBV6-5 and TRBJ2-3, with a weak D call TRBD2 (5 bases). The CDR3 runs to 16 residues. The germline V gene has CDR1 MNHEY and CDR2 SVGAGI. Trimming removed 2 bases at V and 1 base at J, with 13 bases between.

This clone was observed many times. The rearrangement uses TRBV2 and TRBJ2-3; the D is unclear. CDR1 is SNHLY, CDR2 FYNNEI, per germline. This CDR3 spans 13 amino acids. The V gene lost 7 bases and the J gene lost 3 bases, with 11 bases spanning the gap. CDR3 DNA: TGTGCCAGCACCCCGGTCCTGACAGATACGCAGTATTTT. It specifies CASTPVLTDTQYF. The full variable domain, with the rest looked up from reference TRBV2 and TRBJ2-3, is EPEVTQTPSHQVTQMGQEVILRCVPISNHLYFYWYRQILGQKVEFLVSFYNNEISEKSEIFDDQFSVERPDGSNFTLKIRSTKLEDSAMYFCASTPVLTDTQYFGPGTRLTVL.

As for this clone: Other DNA variants within this sample encode the same CDR3. The J gene is TRBJ1-1, the V gene TRBV18, with D uncertain. The germline V gene has CDR1 KGHSH and CDR2 LQKENI. V was shortened by 5 bases and J by 1 base, with 8 bases between the two germline ends. The length of the CDR3 is 13 residues. The CDR3 protein is CASSSGRNTEAFF. CDR3 in DNA: TGTGCCAGCTCATCCGGGAGGAACACTGAAGCTTTCTTT.

The chain recombines TRBV18 with TRBJ1-4, with D tentatively TRBD1 (6 bases). The CDR3 consists of 15 residues. V was clipped by 2 bases and J by 7 bases, with 14 bases between them. CDR1 and CDR2 from the germline V gene are KGHSH and LQKENI. The CDR3 is CASSPYAGESEKLFF. The CDR3 DNA sequence: TGTGCCAGCTCACCATACGCAGGGGAGTCTGAAAAACTGTTTTTT.

The gene calls are TRBV6-4 and TRBJ1-1; 9 nucleotides line up with TRBD1. The CDR3 loop spans 15 amino acids. CDR1 and CDR2 from the germline V gene are MRHNA and SNTAGT. V was clipped by 1 base and J by 5 bases; unmatched bases: 5. CDR3 DNA: TGTGCCAGCAGTGACTGGCACAGGGGGCGAACTGAAGCTTTCTTT. This encodes CASSDWHRGRTEAFF.

The gene calls are TRBV30 and TRBJ2-2, with D perhaps matching TRBD2 (5 bases). The CDR3 runs 13 residues. V lost 3 bases, J lost 6 bases, and 11 bases lay in between. Looked up from germline, CDR1 is GTSNPN and CDR2 is SVGIG (reference sequence). CDR3 nucleotide sequence: TGTGCCTGGAGCAGGCTAGCCGCCGGGGAGCTGTTTTTT. The encoded protein is CAWSRLAAGELFF.

V gene TRBV29-1 combines with J gene TRBJ2-3; D possibly corresponds to TRBD2 (6 bases). V was clipped by 6 bases and J by 1 base, with 11 bases between them. Germline V lookup: CDR1 SQVTM, CDR2 ANQGSEA. This CDR3 contains 13 residues. The CDR3 loop is CSVYGLRTDTQYF. Written as DNA, the CDR3 is TGCAGCGTCTACGGACTACGCACAGATACGCAGTATTTT.

CDR3 amino acids: CASSPGDRLVRSYGYTF. CDR3 nucleotides: TGTGCCAGCTCCCCCGGAGACAGGCTCGTACGTAGCTATGGCTACACCTTC. The chain uses TRBV18 and TRBJ1-2, with TRBD1 as a possible D gene (6 bases). This CDR3 region has 17 residues. Germline V CDR1 and CDR2: KGHSH, LQKENI. V gave up 6 bases and J gave up 4 bases, with 24 bases separating them.

The chain is built from TRBV2 and TRBJ1-2; D may be TRBD1 (6 bases). Deletions cut 10 bases from V and 3 bases from J, with 21 bases between. The CDR3 runs 15 residues. Germline CDR1 is SNHLY and CDR2 is FYNNEI. The CDR3 protein is CANNFPGGGDYGYTF. Here the CDR3 DNA reads TGTGCCAACAACTTCCCGGGAGGGGGGGACTATGGCTACACCTTC.

The chain joins TRBV6-5 to TRBJ1-2, with D uncertain. The V gene's germline CDR1 is MNHEY and CDR2 SVGAGI. This CDR3 spans 16 amino acids. V lost 2 bases and J 5 bases, leaving 18 bases between the germline ends. This chain's CDR3 is CASSYVGTGGSYGYTF. As DNA, the CDR3 is TGTGCCAGCAGTTACGTGGGCACCGGAGGATCTTATGGCTACACCTTC.

The chain employs TRBV14 and TRBJ2-7, with a tentative D call TRBD2 (6 bases). The V end was cut by 4 bases, the J end by 0 bases, with 10 bases between. CDR3 length equals 14 residues. Germline CDR1 reads SGHDN; CDR2 reads FVKESK. DNA of the CDR3: TGTGCCAGCAGCCCACGGGACTTCTCCTACGAGCAGTACTTC. This gives the protein CASSPRDFSYEQYF.

This chain uses TRBV3-1 (or the pseudogene TRBV3-2) with TRBJ2-1, with 7 bases identical to TRBD1. Germline V gene data show CDR1 as LGHDT and CDR2 as YNNKEL (reference sequence). This CDR3 is built from 13 residues. With 4 bases clipped from V and 9 bases from J, the junction kept 6 bases outside the gene matches. The CDR3 DNA reads as TGTGCCAGCAGCCGAAACAGGGGCCCTGAGCAGTTCTTC. Protein product: CASSRNRGPEQFF.

This clone is a singleton in its sample. The V call is TRBV19, the J call TRBJ1-1; TRBD1 matches 9 bases. CDR3 size: 17 residues. V was pared by 0 bases and J by 4 bases, with 9 bases of the junction left unmatched. The V gene's germline CDR1 is LNHDA and CDR2 SQIVND (reference sequence). CDR3 nucleotide sequence: TGTGCCAGTAGTATAGATATTGGACAGGGGTGGGTCACTGAAGCTTTCTTT. It yields the protein CASSIDIGQGWVTEAFF.

This clone was picked up one time. For the CDR3, the DNA is TGTGCCAGCAGACGGACAGGTTCCTATAATTCACCCCTCCACTTT. The encoded protein is CASRRTGSYNSPLHF. The gene calls are TRBV6-5 and TRBJ1-6, with TRBD1 identical over 7 bases. Germline values: CDR1 MNHEY, CDR2 SVGAGI. Unmatched junction bases numbered 3, after V lost 6 bases and J lost 1 base. This CDR3 region has 15 residues.

The chain combines TRBV18 with TRBJ1-1, with TRBD1 matching 8 bases. This CDR3 comprises 15 residues. Germline CDR1 KGHSH, CDR2 LQKENI. The ends lost 5 bases at V and 3 bases at J; junction bases unmatched: 8. In nucleotides, the CDR3 is TGTGCCAGCTCAGCGCGCAGGGGGCAGGACACTGAAGCTTTCTTT. This translates into CASSARRGQDTEAFF. The full variable domain, completed using reference TRBV18 and TRBJ1-1, is NAGVMQNPRHLVRRRGQEARLRCSPMKGHSHVYWYRQLPEEGLKFMVYLQKENIIDESGMPKERFSAEFPKEGPSILRIQQVVRGDSAAYFCASSARRGQDTEAFFGQGTRLTVV.

The J gene is TRBJ2-7, the V gene TRBV18; 9 bases are a match to TRBD1. CDR1 KGHSH and CDR2 LQKENI come from the germline V gene. The CDR3 spans 14 residues. J gave up 7 bases and V 0 bases, and 4 bases lay outside the gene matches. CDR3 sequence (DNA): TGTGCCAGCTCACCACCACAGGGGGCCTGGGAGCAGTACTTC. Translation gives CASSPPQGAWEQYF.

This clone occurred once. The V call is TRBV19, the J call TRBJ2-2; no clear D gene. The CDR3 has 14 residues. Per the germline V gene, CDR1 is LNHDA and CDR2 is SQIVND (reference sequence). With 2 bases removed from V and 7 bases from J, the gap between germline ends came to 11 bases. DNA for the CDR3: TGTGCCAGTAGTATAACCCCCCTAGGCGGGGAGCTGTTTTTT. This codes for CASSITPLGGELFF. Full variable domain (remainder filled in from reference TRBV19 and TRBJ2-2): DGGITQSPKYLFRKEGQNVTLSCEQNLNHDAMYWYRQDPGQGLRLIYYSQIVNDFQKGDIAEGYSVSREKKESFPLTVTSAQKNPTAFYLCASSITPLGGELFFGEGSRLTVL.

This clone occurred a few times. This rearrangement joins TRBV6-5 to TRBJ2-2; maybe TRBD1 (5 bases). The V gene's germline CDR1 is MNHEY and CDR2 SVGAGI. The ends were cut back, 2 bases at V and 6 bases at J, with 7 bases in the middle. The CDR3 consists of 13 residues. The DNA of the CDR3 is TGTGCCAGCAGTTACGTGGGGCCCGGGGAGCTGTTTTTT. Translated, it gives CASSYVGPGELFF.